The 26 T cell receptor beta chains below come from one sample, sequenced in a study of blood T cell repertoires in COVID-19. Using immunoSEQ multiplex PCR, the repertoire was profiled, and TCRdb retains in-frame clones only, with some absent. The data show about 240,000 clones, roughly four fifths seen once. The source material was peripheral blood. The source of these receptors is a woman of 80 years or more with COVID-19, enrolled during active disease.

This chain uses TRBV28 with TRBJ1-1; D gene ambiguous. The V gene lost 3 bases and the J gene lost 6 bases, with 14 bases spanning the gap. The germline gives CDR1 MDHEN, CDR2 SYDVKM. The CDR3 covers 14 residues. The CDR3 region is CASSFGSMQSEAFF. Written as DNA, the CDR3 is TGTGCCAGCAGTTTCGGGAGTATGCAGTCTGAAGCTTTCTTT.

The chain recombines TRBV9 with TRBJ2-4; 11 bases match TRBD1. The length of the CDR3 is 14 residues. The V gene's germline CDR1 is SGDLS and CDR2 YYNGEE. V was pared by 3 bases and J by 6 bases, with 2 bases of the junction left unmatched. The CDR3 DNA reads as TGTGCCAGCAGCGCAGGGACAGGGGGAAACATTCAGTACTTC. It is translated as CASSAGTGGNIQYF.

This chain uses TRBV7-3 with TRBJ2-5, with D unresolved. Germline loops: CDR1 SGHTA, CDR2 FQGTGA. Trimming pared 0 bases from V and 9 bases from J, leaving 11 bases between. The CDR3 runs 13 residues. The CDR3 sequence: CASSLTSYEAQYF. The DNA of the CDR3 is TGTGCCAGCAGCTTAACTTCATACGAGGCCCAGTACTTC.

V and J are TRBV18 and TRBJ1-2, with 7 bases identical to TRBD1. The J segment lost 5 bases and the V segment lost 4 bases, leaving 10 bases of the junction unmatched. The CDR3 runs to 15 residues. Germline V gene data show CDR1 as KGHSH and CDR2 as LQKENI. The CDR3 protein is CASSQTGEKGYGYTF. In DNA, the CDR3 is TGTGCCAGCTCACAAACAGGGGAAAAAGGTTATGGCTACACCTTC.

The chain combines TRBV3-1 (or the pseudogene TRBV3-2) with TRBJ2-5; TRBD1 is a possible D gene (6 bases). Per the germline V gene, CDR1 is LGHDT and CDR2 is YNNKEL (reference sequence). The V and J ends lost 0 bases and 1 base respectively, with 12 bases between them. The CDR3 consists of 16 residues. The DNA for the CDR3 is TGTGCCAGCAGCCAAGATGGGCTAGGGGGCCAAGAGACCCAGTACTTC. Protein: CASSQDGLGGQETQYF.

The chain recombines TRBV3-1 (or the pseudogene TRBV3-2) with TRBJ1-5, with 8 bases matching TRBD1. CDR1 is LGHDT and CDR2 is YNNKEL in the germline V gene (reference sequence). CDR3 size: 18 residues. Trimming removed 2 bases from V and 3 bases from J; junction bases left unmatched: 12. The CDR3 here is CASSQSLRQGSSNQPQHF. The CDR3 nucleotides read TGTGCCAGCAGCCAATCTTTAAGACAGGGGAGTTCCAATCAGCCCCAGCATTTT.

The chain has TRBV5-4 and TRBJ1-2; TRBD1 aligns across 7 bases. Unmatched junction bases numbered 10, after V lost 4 bases and J lost 7 bases. The germline V gene has CDR1 SGHNT and CDR2 YYREEE (reference sequence). This CDR3 has 14 amino acids. Here the CDR3 reads CASSPRTGFGGYTF. The CDR3 region has the DNA TGTGCCAGCAGCCCAAGGACAGGCTTCGGTGGCTACACCTTC. Full variable domain (missing parts from reference TRBV5-4 and TRBJ1-2): ETGVTQSPTHLIKTRGQQVTLRCSSQSGHNTVSWYQQALGQGPQFIFQYYREEENGRGNFPPRFSGLQFPNYSSELNVNALELDDSALYLCASSPRTGFGGYTFGSGTRLTVV.

The rearrangement links TRBV9 to TRBJ1-6, with 7 bases lining up with TRBD1. CDR3 size: 15 residues. Looked up from germline, CDR1 is SGDLS and CDR2 is YYNGEE. V lost 0 bases, J lost 11 bases, and 8 bases stayed unmatched. The CDR3 is CASSVASAGGAPLHF. CDR3 nucleotides: TGTGCCAGCAGCGTAGCTTCGGCAGGGGGAGCACCCCTCCACTTT.

The gene calls are TRBV18 and TRBJ2-5; TRBD1 might be the D (5 bases). Trimming took off 3 bases at V and 5 bases at J, with 10 bases between the two ends. Per germline, CDR1 KGHSH and CDR2 LQKENI. The CDR3 consists of 13 residues. The chain's CDR3 is CASSPQAGETQYF. CDR3 sequence (DNA): TGTGCCAGCTCACCTCAGGCAGGGGAGACCCAGTACTTC.

This clone was detected only a few times. The chain carries TRBV5-1 and TRBJ1-1; D remains ambiguous. Looked up from germline, CDR1 is SGHRS and CDR2 is YFSETQ. The CDR3 length is 16 residues. V lost 0 bases, J lost 7 bases, and 19 bases lay in between. CDR3 residues: CASSLAMTRPEGEAFF. DNA of the CDR3: TGCGCCAGCAGCTTGGCAATGACACGACCGGAGGGTGAAGCTTTCTTT. Complete variable domain (other parts from reference TRBV5-1 and TRBJ1-1): KAGVTQTPRYLIKTRGQQVTLSCSPISGHRSVSWYQQTPGQGLQFLFEYFSETQRNKGNFPGRFSGRQFSNSRSEMNVSTLELGDSALYLCASSLAMTRPEGEAFFGQGTRLTVV.

The chain uses TRBV7-2 and TRBJ2-7, with 7 bases that match TRBD2. CDR1 is SGHTA, CDR2 FQGNSA, per germline. This CDR3 spans 15 amino acids. V lost 3 bases and J lost 0; bases outside the gene matches: 5. The CDR3 loop is CASSLSGVSSYEQYF. The DNA of the CDR3 is TGTGCCAGCAGCTTGAGCGGGGTAAGCTCCTACGAGCAGTACTTC.

The rearrangement uses TRBV7-2 and TRBJ2-4, with D perhaps matching TRBD1 (5 bases). V lost 4 bases and J 1 base, leaving 11 bases between the germline ends. Germline-derived CDR1 and CDR2 are SGHTA and FQGNSA. The CDR3 is made up of 15 amino acids. This chain's CDR3 is CASSYRQMAKNIQYF. The CDR3 DNA is TGTGCCAGCAGCTACCGACAGATGGCCAAAAACATTCAGTACTTC.

V is TRBV5-1 and J is TRBJ1-2, with D tentatively TRBD1 (5 bases). Germline V gives CDR1 SGHRS, CDR2 YFSETQ. The V end was cut by 4 bases, the J end by 6 bases, with 13 bases between. The CDR3 runs to 13 residues. The CDR3 DNA is TGCGCCAGCAGCGACCCGACAGTACATGGCTACACCTTC. Its translation is CASSDPTVHGYTF.

The chain employs TRBV5-1 and TRBJ2-3; 12 bases line up with TRBD2. Germline V gives CDR1 SGHRS, CDR2 YFSETQ. This CDR3 has 14 residues. V lost 7 bases to trimming and J lost 4 bases; unmatched junction nucleotides: 4. This CDR3 is CASRLAGGADTQYF. The CDR3 DNA follows: TGCGCCAGCCGGCTAGCGGGGGGGGCAGATACGCAGTATTTT.

The gene calls are TRBV7-2 and TRBJ1-1, with TRBD1 identical over 9 bases. After removal of 1 base from V and 3 bases from J, the junction contained 9 bases not matched to a gene. The CDR3 is 17 residues long. Germline-derived CDR1 and CDR2 are SGHTA and FQGNSA. CDR3 nucleotides: TGTGCCAGCAGCTTAGGGTTGACAGGGGGAAAGTACACTGAAGCTTTCTTT. Its translation: CASSLGLTGGKYTEAFF.

This clone turned up a few times. The V gene is TRBV29-1, the J gene TRBJ2-3; D perhaps matches TRBD1 (5 bases). Germline V CDR1 and CDR2: SQVTM, ANQGSEA. This CDR3 is built from 18 residues. The V end lost 3 bases, the J end lost 7 bases, and 29 bases lay between the germline ends. This CDR3 is CSVERQNTDTQYWYTQYF. The CDR3, as DNA: TGCAGCGTTGAGAGACAGAACACAGATACGCAGTATTGGTATACGCAGTATTTT.

This clone was counted only a few times. The V gene is TRBV7-9, the J gene TRBJ2-7; TRBD2 agrees at 13 bases. The germline gives CDR1 SEHNR, CDR2 FQNEAQ (reference sequence). This CDR3 contains 15 residues. The trim removed 4 bases at V and 1 base at J, leaving 1 base unmatched. The CDR3 spells CASSSTSGRSYEQYF. CDR3 nucleotides: TGTGCCAGCAGCTCGACTAGCGGGAGGTCCTACGAGCAGTACTTC.

Only one count was recorded for this clone. The V gene is TRBV19, the J gene TRBJ2-2; 11 bases are shared with TRBD1. V was clipped by 3 bases and J by 2 bases; unmatched bases: 2. Germline CDR1 is LNHDA and CDR2 is SQIVND (reference sequence). The CDR3 is 16 amino acids. CDR3 sequence (DNA): TGTGCCAGTAGTATGGGGACAGGGGGAAACACCGGGGAGCTGTTTTTT. It specifies CASSMGTGGNTGELFF.

The chain recombines TRBV10-3 with TRBJ2-5; 11 positions agree with TRBD2. The CDR3 spans 14 residues. The germline V gene has CDR1 ENHRY and CDR2 SYGVKD. J gave up 5 bases and V 6 bases, and 5 bases lay outside the gene matches. The CDR3 loop reads CAIRETSGKETQYF. CDR3 nucleotide sequence: TGTGCCATCAGGGAGACTAGCGGGAAGGAGACCCAGTACTTC.

This clone was seen a few times. The rearrangement uses TRBV15 and TRBJ2-7; possible D gene TRBD2, 5 bases. The CDR3 totals 14 residues. V lost 1 base to trimming and J lost 1 base, with 8 bases between them. The germline gives CDR1 LNHNV, CDR2 YYDKDF (reference sequence). The CDR3, as DNA: TGTGCCACCAGCAGAGTTCTAGCTTCCTACGAGCAGTACTTC. The encoded protein is CATSRVLASYEQYF.

V gene TRBV28 combines with J gene TRBJ2-3; D is unclear. Germline V gene data show CDR1 as MDHEN and CDR2 as SYDVKM. The CDR3 extends over 14 amino acids. Trimming stripped 4 bases from V and 2 bases from J, with 10 bases between. The CDR3 region has the DNA TGTGCCAGCAGTTCGTACCGGTTCACAGATACGCAGTATTTT. It codes for CASSSYRFTDTQYF.

This sequence joins TRBV5-4 and TRBJ2-1; 8 positions match TRBD2. V lost 2 bases and J lost 5; bases outside the gene matches: 12. In germline, CDR1 is SGHNT, CDR2 YYREEE (reference sequence). There are 17 residues in the CDR3. The CDR3 DNA reads TGTGCCAGCAGCTTCGGTGGCGGGACTAGTACTCACAATGAGCAGTTCTTC. Its translation: CASSFGGGTSTHNEQFF.

The rearrangement links TRBV19 to TRBJ1-2, with 8 positions matching TRBD1. Germline CDR1 and CDR2: LNHDA and SQIVND (reference sequence). The CDR3 is 14 amino acids. Trimming at V came to 6 bases and at J to 7 bases, leaving 10 bases not matched to a gene. The DNA for the CDR3 is TGTGCCAGTAGGGCCTCAGGGGGCTGGAGTGGCTACACCTTC. This translates into CASRASGGWSGYTF.

The gene calls are TRBV4-1 and TRBJ1-2, with D possibly matching TRBD1 (6 bases). This CDR3 has 18 amino acids. In germline, CDR1 is MGHRA, CDR2 YSYEKL. V was clipped by 0 bases and J by 0 bases, with 17 bases between them. CDR3 sequence: CASSQDPKQGWPNYGYTF. CDR3 coding DNA: TGCGCCAGCAGCCAAGATCCGAAACAGGGTTGGCCTAACTATGGCTACACCTTC.

This clone has a single count. The genes are TRBV15 and TRBJ2-7; 7 positions agree with TRBD1. V lost 2 bases, J lost 5 bases, and 6 bases stayed unmatched. CDR3 size: 14 residues. From germline, CDR1 is LNHNV and CDR2 YYDKDF (reference sequence). The CDR3 region is CATSRQGENDEQYF. In DNA, the CDR3 is TGTGCCACCAGCAGACAGGGGGAAAACGACGAGCAGTACTTC.

The count of this clone is one. The chain carries TRBV4-2 and TRBJ2-7; 8 nucleotides line up with TRBD2. Looked up from germline, CDR1 is LGHNA and CDR2 is YNFKEQ. The CDR3 covers 14 residues. J gave up 0 bases and V 4 bases, and 2 bases lay outside the gene matches. For the CDR3, the DNA is TGTGCCAGCAGCCCGGGACTAGACTCCTACGAGCAGTACTTC. This encodes CASSPGLDSYEQYF.